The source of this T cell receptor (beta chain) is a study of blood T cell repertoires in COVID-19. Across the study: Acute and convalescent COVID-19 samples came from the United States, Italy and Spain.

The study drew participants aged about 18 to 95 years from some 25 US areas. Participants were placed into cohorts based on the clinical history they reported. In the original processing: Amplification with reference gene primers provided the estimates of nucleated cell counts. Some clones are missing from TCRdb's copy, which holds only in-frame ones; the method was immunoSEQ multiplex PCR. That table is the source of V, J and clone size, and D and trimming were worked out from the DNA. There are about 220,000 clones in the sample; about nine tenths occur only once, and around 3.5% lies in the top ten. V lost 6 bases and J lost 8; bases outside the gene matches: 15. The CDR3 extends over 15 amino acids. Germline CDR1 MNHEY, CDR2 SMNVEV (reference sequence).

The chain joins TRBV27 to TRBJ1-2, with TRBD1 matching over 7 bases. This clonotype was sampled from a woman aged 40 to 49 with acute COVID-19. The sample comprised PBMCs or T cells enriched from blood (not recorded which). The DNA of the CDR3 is TGTGCCAGCAGGAGAGGAGACAGGGAGGTAGGAGGCTACACCTTC. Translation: CASRRGDREVGGYTF.